This T cell receptor (beta chain) appears in the sequencing data of a study of blood T cell repertoires in COVID-19. At the level of the study: From T cells, B-cell-depleted T cells, or PBMCs came the material, which was cDNA or gDNA.

This clone came up many times. Study processing details: Nucleated cell counts were estimated from reference gene primer amplification. Sequencing was performed with immunoSEQ multiplex PCR; in TCRdb, only in-frame clones are kept and a portion is missing. The V and J calls and clone size were taken over from that table, and D and trimming were inferred from the DNA. Of roughly 180,000 clones in the sample, about 70% were seen once. After removal of 4 bases from V and 7 bases from J, the junction contained 6 bases not matched to a gene. Germline V gene data show CDR1 as LNHDA and CDR2 as SQIVND (reference sequence). The CDR3 runs to 14 residues.

The V and J genes are TRBV19 and TRBJ1-2, with TRBD1 matching over 10 bases. The sample consisted of peripheral blood. The receptor comes from a woman aged 45 to 65 with active or convalescent COVID-19. CDR3 sequence: CASSKTGTGAGYTF. Here the CDR3 DNA reads TGTGCCAGTAGTAAGACCGGGACAGGGGCTGGCTACACCTTC.